These 15 T cell receptor beta chains share one sample of origin, sequenced in a study of spatial heterogeneity in lung cancer. TCRdb used MiXCR to reprocess the 5' RACE reads, holding one entry per CDR3 protein. The sample records fewer than 300 distinct CDR3 sequences, roughly 13% being singletons. As for time point: sample taken at primary tumor resection. Source: normal lung tissue next to the tumor, taken at surgery. These receptors came from a male donor with early-stage non-small cell lung cancer.

In this sample, this clonotype turned up a few times. Found in a library prepared for alpha chains, this beta chain is an off-target read, and its abundance has little meaning. The rearrangement links TRBV5-1 to TRBJ2-5; D assignment may be TRBD1 or TRBD2 (6 bases each). Trimming stripped 3 bases from V and 6 bases from J, with 12 bases between. The CDR3 spans 13 residues. CDR1 is SGHRS, CDR2 YFSETQ, per germline. The CDR3 DNA is TGCGCCAGCAGCTCCACAGGGAGGCAGACCCAGTACTTC. Its protein is CASSSTGRQTQYF. Based on the CDR3 plus reference TRBV5-1 and TRBJ2-5, the full variable domain is KAGVTQTPRYLIKTRGQQVTLSCSPISGHRSVSWYQQTPGQGLQFLFEYFSETQRNKGNFPGRFSGRQFSNSRSEMNVSTLELGDSALYLCASSSTGRQTQYFGPGTRLLVL.

Concerning this clonotype: The library was designed around alpha chains, so this beta chain is a stray read whose abundance carries little weight. This rearrangement joins TRBV7-6 to TRBJ2-5; no reliable D call. Germline V lookup: CDR1 SGHVS, CDR2 FNYEAQ. This CDR3 is built from 11 residues. Trimming removed 3 bases at V and 4 bases at J, with 3 bases between. CDR3 sequence (DNA): TGTGCCAGCAGCTTTGGAGAGACCCAGTACTTC. Translation gives CASSFGETQYF.

Sample share makes this clonotype large. In a library made to pick up alpha chains, this beta chain is a stray read with a size that means little. The rearrangement joins TRBV4-2 to TRBJ2-5, with 7 bases that match TRBD2. The CDR3 consists of 17 residues. The J segment lost 1 base and the V segment lost 1 base, leaving 9 bases of the junction unmatched. Per germline, CDR1 LGHNA and CDR2 YNFKEQ. CDR3 sequence: CASSQVRLADFQETQYF. In DNA, the CDR3 is TGTGCCAGCAGCCAAGTTCGGCTAGCGGATTTCCAAGAGACCCAGTACTTC.

With respect to this clonotype: In a library made to pick up alpha chains, this beta chain is a stray read with a size that means little. J is TRBJ1-1 and V is TRBV28; 8 bases match TRBD1. Germline CDR1 reads MDHEN; CDR2 reads SYDVKM. V shed 6 bases, J shed 4 bases, and the junction held 4 bases outside the gene matches. The CDR3 length is 13 residues. In nucleotides, the CDR3 is TGTGCCAGCAGGGCAGGGGGCGGCACTGAAGCTTTCTTT. This gives the protein CASRAGGGTEAFF.

The count of this clonotype is one. At one boundary the junction diverges from the germline segment, which might be a read error. Because the library targeted alpha chains, this beta chain is an off-target read whose size means little. The chain combines TRBV23-1 with TRBJ2-5, with a tentative D call TRBD1 (5 bases). TRBV23-1 is known as an ORF, though its function is uncertain. The CDR3 runs to 12 residues. CDR3 sequence reads: CANSQGEATQYF. The CDR3 nucleotides read TGCGCCAACAGTCAGGGTGAAGCGACCCAGTACTTC.

On this clonotype itself: The size of this beta chain means little, since it is a stray read in a library made for alpha chains. The chain recombines TRBV20-1 with TRBJ2-5; 9 nucleotides line up with TRBD2. After removal of 3 bases from V and 4 bases from J, the junction contained 9 bases not matched to a gene. CDR1 and CDR2 from the germline V gene are DFQATT and SNEGSKA (reference sequence). The CDR3 sequence is 15 residues long. The CDR3 loop is CSARAGAGGRETQYF. In DNA, the CDR3 is TGCAGTGCTAGGGCCGGAGCGGGGGGACGAGAGACCCAGTACTTC.

This clonotype was picked up one time. This beta chain is an off-target read within a library intended for alpha chains, so its frequency means little. The V and J genes are TRBV5-4 and TRBJ2-1; 9 bases match TRBD1. The CDR3 has 14 amino acids. V was clipped by 4 bases and J by 10 bases; unmatched bases: 9. The germline V gene has CDR1 SGHNT and CDR2 YYREEE (reference sequence). CDR3 sequence (DNA): TGTGCCAGCAGCCCCGGGACAGGGTCAGGCGAGCAGTTCTTC. Translating gives CASSPGTGSGEQFF. The full variable domain, with the rest looked up from reference TRBV5-4 and TRBJ2-1, is ETGVTQSPTHLIKTRGQQVTLRCSSQSGHNTVSWYQQALGQGPQFIFQYYREEENGRGNFPPRFSGLQFPNYSSELNVNALELDDSALYLCASSPGTGSGEQFFGPGTRLTVL.

This clonotype counts as medium-sized. A library prepared for alpha chains yielded this beta chain as an off-target read; its size is of little meaning. The genes are TRBV27 and TRBJ2-7, with 8 nucleotides matching TRBD1. Trimming removed 1 base from V and 6 bases from J; junction bases left unmatched: 5. CDR3 length equals 14 residues. The germline V gene has CDR1 MNHEY and CDR2 SMNVEV (reference sequence). The DNA of the CDR3 is TGTGCCAGCAGTTTATTACAGGGGGGCGGCGAGCAGTACTTC. Encoded protein: CASSLLQGGGEQYF.

This clonotype is termed large. This beta chain came through as a stray read in a library set up for alpha chains, and its size says little. The V gene is TRBV15, the J gene TRBJ2-5, with a weak D call TRBD2 (5 bases). The CDR3 has 13 amino acids. V was trimmed by 5 bases and J by 5 bases, leaving 12 bases between them. Germline V lookup: CDR1 LNHNV, CDR2 YYDKDF (reference sequence). CDR3 nucleotides: TGTGCCACCAGCTACGGAGGACGGGAGACCCAGTACTTC. Translating it yields CATSYGGRETQYF.

This clonotype is labeled large. Little can be read into the size of this beta chain, an off-target read in a library designed for alpha chains. The V call is TRBV29-1, the J call TRBJ2-1, with 8 positions matching TRBD1. From germline, CDR1 is SQVTM and CDR2 ANQGSEA. V was clipped by 3 bases and J by 4 bases; unmatched bases: 5. CDR3 length: 14 residues. The CDR3 region has the DNA TGCAGCGTTGACGCGGACAGGGCTTACAATGAGCAGTTCTTC. Its protein is CSVDADRAYNEQFF.

By share, this clonotype counts as large. Since it is a stray read in a library aimed at alpha chains, this beta chain has a size that is not meaningful. CDR3: CASGKTGGTDTQYF. The CDR3 DNA follows: TGTGCCAGCGGCAAGACGGGGGGCACAGATACGCAGTATTTT. J is TRBJ2-3 and V is TRBV6-1; TRBD2 is a possible D gene (6 bases). CDR1 is MNHNS, CDR2 SASEGT, per germline. The CDR3 loop spans 14 amino acids. V lost 8 bases and J 1 base, leaving 13 bases between the germline ends.

This clonotype is judged large. A library made for alpha chains picked up this beta chain off target, so its size means little. V gene TRBV3-1 combines with J gene TRBJ2-7; TRBD1 agrees at 7 bases. This CDR3 has 14 residues. Germline CDR1 LGHDT, CDR2 YNNKEL (reference sequence). The J segment lost 5 bases and the V segment lost 1 base, leaving 5 bases of the junction unmatched. The DNA for the CDR3 is TGTGCCAGCAGCCAAGTCCAGGGGGTCCACGAGCAGTACTTC. Amino acids: CASSQVQGVHEQYF.

Concerning this clonotype: The library was prepared for alpha chains; this beta chain is a stray read, so its frequency means little. V and J are TRBV4-1 and TRBJ2-7; no definite D call. This CDR3 spans 13 amino acids. Germline V gene sequence: CDR1 MGHRA, CDR2 YSYEKL. Trimming took 6 bases from V and 4 from J, leaving 13 bases between them. The CDR3 nucleotides read TGCGCCAGCAGTTCGATCGCGACATACGAGCAGTACTTC. Translating it yields CASSSIATYEQYF.

This clonotype is judged large. This beta chain came through as a stray read in a library set up for alpha chains, and its size says little. Written as DNA, the CDR3 is TGTGCCAGCAGCTCAGGACTAGCGGGGGGCCCGTACCAAGAGACCCAGTACTTC. It encodes CASSSGLAGGPYQETQYF. The V gene is TRBV7-9, the J gene TRBJ2-5, with TRBD2 matching over 14 bases. V lost 4 bases and J lost 0; bases outside the gene matches: 7. Germline loops: CDR1 SEHNR, CDR2 FQNEAQ (reference sequence). The CDR3 has 18 residues.

To note about this clonotype: This beta chain slipped into a library made for alpha chains as a stray read, so its size is not meaningful. The chain combines TRBV6-5 with TRBJ2-2; possibly TRBD2 for D (5 bases). The CDR3 is 14 amino acids. Trimming shortened V by 3 bases and J by 5 bases, and 10 bases separated the two germline ends. Looked up from germline, CDR1 is MNHEY and CDR2 is SVGAGI. The CDR3, as DNA: TGTGCCAGCAGTTATGACTCGGGGACCGGGGAGCTGTTTTTT. Amino acid sequence: CASSYDSGTGELFF.